These 7 T cell receptor beta chains came from one sample sequenced in a study of blood T cells in healthy people across ages. Through a sample-barcoded 5' primer and a J-beta primer mix, a second PCR was run for roughly 6 to 12 cycles. TCRdb re-analysed the 5' RACE reads in MiXCR, keeping a single row per CDR3 protein. Here the sample spans under 1 million distinct CDR3 sequences, under 45% being singletons. The sample consisted of blood. Source of these receptors: a man aged 60-69 years in good health.

This sequence joins TRBV7-8 and TRBJ2-3, with 8 bases aligning to TRBD1. V shed 4 bases and J 3 bases; nucleotides not matched to a gene: 9. This CDR3 is 16 amino acids long. Germline lookup yields CDR1 SGHVS and CDR2 FQNEAQ. The CDR3 region is CASSSPGQVKTDTQYF. Here the CDR3 DNA reads TGTGCCAGCAGCTCCCCGGGACAGGTGAAAACAGATACGCAGTATTTT.

This clonotype was recorded a few times. V gene TRBV14 combines with J gene TRBJ2-3; D gene unclear. Germline lookup yields CDR1 SGHDN and CDR2 FVKESK. V lost 6 bases, J lost 0 bases, and 10 bases lay in between. This CDR3 has 14 amino acids. CDR3 nucleotide sequence: TGTGCCAGCAGAGACGTGACTAGCACAGATACGCAGTATTTT. Protein: CASRDVTSTDTQYF.

The count of this clonotype is one. The chain joins TRBV3-1 to TRBJ2-3; D might be TRBD2 (7 bases). The CDR3 contains 17 residues. Germline V gene lookup returns CDR1 LGHDT and CDR2 YNNKEL (reference sequence). Trimming took 6 bases from V and 2 from J, leaving 21 bases between them. CDR3 loop: CASSSTEGGALTDTQYF. CDR3 in DNA: TGTGCCAGCAGTTCCACGGAGGGGGGGGCTCTCACAGATACGCAGTATTTT.

This clonotype has just a few counts. The chain uses TRBV10-3 and TRBJ2-7, with 7 bases matching TRBD2. The CDR3 loop spans 15 amino acids. Germline-derived CDR1 and CDR2 are ENHRY and SYGVKD. Germline trimming cut 0 bases from V and 2 bases from J; bases unmatched to any gene: 4. The CDR3 DNA follows: TGTGCCATCAGTGAGTCGTCGGGGGGACCCTACGAGCAGTACTTC. This encodes CAISESSGGPYEQYF.

In the case of this clonotype: A much larger clone lies one base from this, so it may be a read error. This chain connects TRBV9 to TRBJ2-1; tentative D call: TRBD2 (6 bases). CDR3 length: 15 residues. Per the germline V gene, CDR1 is SGDLS and CDR2 is YYNGEE. V was shortened by 3 bases and J by 8 bases, with 18 bases between the two germline ends. The CDR3 DNA is TGTGCCAGCAGCGGAGGGGCTAGCGTCGGCTATGAGCAGTTCTTC. Protein: CASSGGASVGYEQFF.

The V call is TRBV10-2, the J call TRBJ2-3; 7 bases agree with TRBD2. Trimming removed 6 bases from V and 6 bases from J; junction bases left unmatched: 12. The CDR3 length is 15 residues. Looked up from germline, CDR1 is WSHSY and CDR2 is SAAADI. The CDR3 sequence: CASRGAGQPRDTQYF. The CDR3 bases are TGCGCCAGCAGGGGAGCGGGGCAGCCTAGGGATACGCAGTATTTT.

This clonotype has a handful of counts. The chain has TRBV14 and TRBJ2-6; TRBD1 might be the D (6 bases). Trimming cost V 2 bases and J 2 bases, with 16 bases left between them. CDR1 and CDR2 (germline): SGHDN, FVKESK. This CDR3 has 18 amino acids. The CDR3 DNA reads TGTGCCAGCAGCCAAATACGGACAGTCTTAACTGGGGCCAACGTCCTGACTTTC. This codes for CASSQIRTVLTGANVLTF.